This T cell receptor beta chain emerged from a study of vaccination and CD4 T cells after COVID-19. In the study overall: Ranging from 14 to 241, the interval between dose two and post-vaccine sampling had a median of 72 days. Culture controls were given either a CEFX pool, an HIV-1 Nef pool, or no peptide.

With the Oncomine TCR Beta short-read assay, DNA from cultured CD4+ T cells was sequenced. MiXCR, applied by TCRdb to the PCR reads, yields one record per CDR3 protein. The sample shows about 17,000 distinct CDR3 sequences, 40% to 50% of them seen only once. There are a few counts of this clonotype. The target antigen is unknown. Indicated treatment: approximately 9-day PBMC culture with coronavirus spike peptide pools or control peptides (ViraFEST assay). This specimen was CD4+ T cells from blood, cultured in vitro, taken before SARS-CoV-2 vaccination. This receptor was obtained from a human donor who had recovered from COVID-19.

The CDR3 sequence: CATRAPAGELFF. Written as DNA, the CDR3 is TGTGCCACCAGAGCGCCGGCCGGGGAGCTGTTTTTT. This chain links TRBV24-1 with TRBJ2-2, with D hard to call. Germline CDR1 is KGHDR and CDR2 is SFDVKD. This CDR3 has 12 amino acids. The V gene lost 7 bases and the J gene lost 6 bases, with 8 bases spanning the gap.